What follows are 2 T cell receptor beta chains derived from one specimen sequenced in a study of T cells after yellow fever vaccination. TCRdb ran MiXCR on the 5' RACE reads and lists one entry per CDR3 protein. This sample has 510,000 or so distinct CDR3 sequences, with around 21% found just once. Sequenced material: PBMCs, taken 15 days after the yellow fever booster vaccination. These receptors originate from a man under 40 who received the YFV17D yellow fever vaccine.

This clonotype was observed a handful of times. The chain carries TRBV7-2 and TRBJ1-3; D perhaps matches TRBD1 (5 bases). Germline V lookup: CDR1 SGHTA, CDR2 FQGNSA. Trimming stripped 5 bases from V and 3 bases from J, with 14 bases between. The CDR3 length is 15 residues. The CDR3 sequence is CASSAWGRGGNTIYF. In nucleotides, the CDR3 is TGTGCCAGCAGCGCCTGGGGCCGGGGTGGAAACACCATATATTTT.

This clonotype was counted a few times. V gene TRBV19 combines with J gene TRBJ1-6; D not certain. V was shortened by 7 bases and J by 12 bases, with 13 bases between the two germline ends. Germline V gene lookup returns CDR1 LNHDA and CDR2 SQIVND (reference sequence). The CDR3 is made up of 12 amino acids. Written as DNA, the CDR3 is TGTGCCAGTACTAGGGCGGACGGACCCCTCCACTTT. Its translation is CASTRADGPLHF.